Listed below are T cell receptor beta chains from one sample, sequenced in a study of early stage breast cancer tumors. The data were produced by immunoSEQ multiplex PCR, yet TCRdb's version contains in-frame clones alone and is incomplete. The sample carries some 47,000 clones, roughly four fifths recorded once. The sequenced sample was blood. The origin of the receptors is a person between 50 and 60 years old with breast cancer. Both conserved end residues are part of each CDR3.

j_call v_call cdr3_aa
TRBJ1-1 TRBV19 CASSIVAGRTEAFF
TRBJ1-6 TRBV19 CASSMQGAFSPLHF
TRBJ2-4 TRBV6-6 CASSPRTDDIQYF
TRBJ2-5 TRBV10-3 CAISESVTGETQYF
TRBJ1-4 TRBV5-4 CASSSINDRGNEKLFF
TRBJ2-5 TRBV2 CASSEPSRTSGKETQYF
TRBJ1-5 TRBV7-8 CASSLVGRQPQHF
TRBJ1-1 TRBV28 CASRPPSGGAGNTEAFF
TRBJ1-2 TRBV19 CASSPRMGGDYYGYTF
TRBJ2-2 TRBV7-2 CASSLARGTGELFF
TRBJ1-1 TRBV11-3 CASSLDDRGKAFF
TRBJ1-1 TRBV19 CASSISGNTEAFF
TRBJ1-4 TRBV7-7 CASSPGQHEKLFF
TRBJ2-5 TRBV5-4 CASSLRQGAVQETQYF
TRBJ2-1 TRBV9 CASSVEAGRYNEQFF
TRBJ1-5 TRBV6-1 CASSEAGGYEGQPQHF
TRBJ1-1 TRBV18 CASSPTAQGAEAFF
TRBJ1-2 TRBV5-1 CASSLAGGAYGYTF
TRBJ2-7 TRBV7-9 CASSFPLGAPQGNPYEQYF
TRBJ2-2 TRBV2 CASSEAWGTGELFF
TRBJ1-4 TRBV30 CAWNRGDEKLFF
TRBJ1-1 TRBV10-2 CASHWEVGTEAFF
TRBJ2-6 TRBV5-1 CASSFWTGQSLRLTGANVLTF
TRBJ1-3 TRBV10-3 CAISDSAGPYGNTIYF
TRBJ2-7 TRBV6-5 CASSYLGLGREEQYF
TRBJ2-1 TRBV7-6 CASSSTSGGAYEQFF
TRBJ2-6 TRBV5-1 CASSSGGLSLSGANVLTF
TRBJ2-5 TRBV7-2 CASSSTSGLQETQYF
TRBJ2-3 TRBV11-1 CASSSGQDTDTQYF
TRBJ1-2 TRBV28 CASSLGGTYSDYGYTF
TRBJ2-5 TRBV9 CASSGQQGRGETQYF
TRBJ1-1 TRBV19 CASSRANTEAFF
TRBJ2-1 TRBV5-1 CASSLGRAYNEQFF
TRBJ2-5 TRBV29-1 CSVEVGFLGLAETQYF
TRBJ2-7 TRBV27 CASISGTGYHEQYF
TRBJ2-2 TRBV9 CASSPGTSGNTGELFF
TRBJ2-5 TRBV7-2 CASSPTRGGKVETQYF
TRBJ2-1 TRBV2 CASNGGGGGYNEQFF
TRBJ2-1 TRBV6-5 CASRDLKRSYNEQFF
TRBJ1-2 TRBV7-9 CASSLTDREDGYTF
TRBJ1-5 TRBV19 CASSSSYQPQHF
TRBJ1-4 TRBV7-9 CASSFLLTRENNEKLFF
TRBJ1-1 TRBV5-8 CASSKQGDYDTEAFF
TRBJ2-5 TRBV11-3 CASSLGKSSGLQETQYF
TRBJ1-1 TRBV6-6 CASSYEGALNQGEAFF
TRBJ2-7 TRBV19 CASSMGGSGYEQYF